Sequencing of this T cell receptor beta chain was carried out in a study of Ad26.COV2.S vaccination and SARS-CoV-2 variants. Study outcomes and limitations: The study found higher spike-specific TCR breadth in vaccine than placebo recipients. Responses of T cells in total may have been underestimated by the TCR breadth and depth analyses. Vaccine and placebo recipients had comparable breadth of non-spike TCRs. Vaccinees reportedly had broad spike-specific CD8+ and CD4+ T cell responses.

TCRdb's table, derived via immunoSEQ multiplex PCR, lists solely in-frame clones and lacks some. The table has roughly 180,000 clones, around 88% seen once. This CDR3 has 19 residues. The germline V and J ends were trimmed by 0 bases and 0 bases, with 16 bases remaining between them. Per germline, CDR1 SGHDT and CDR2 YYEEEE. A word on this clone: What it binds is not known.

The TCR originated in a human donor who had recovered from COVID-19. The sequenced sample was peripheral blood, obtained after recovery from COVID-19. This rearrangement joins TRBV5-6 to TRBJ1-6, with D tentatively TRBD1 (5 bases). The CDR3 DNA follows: TGTGCCAGCAGCTTGGGGACACAACAACTGAGCTCCTATAATTCACCCCTCCACTTT. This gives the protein CASSLGTQQLSSYNSPLHF.